This T cell receptor beta chain derives from a study of T cell responses to AZD1222 COVID-19 vaccine. Study-wide results and caveats: A rise in Spike-specific TCR breadth and depth followed two AZD1222 doses.

Assay: immunoSEQ multiplex PCR; the TCRdb copy retains only in-frame clones and omits some. This table holds 110,000 to 150,000 clones, 70% to 90% found once. To note about this clone: The antigen remains undetermined.

Trimming removed 3 bases at V and 4 bases at J, with 9 bases between. The CDR3 extends over 13 amino acids. The germline V gene encodes CDR1 LNHDA and CDR2 SQIVND (reference sequence). The receptor comes from an adult in good health. This chain links TRBV19 with TRBJ1-2; D unclear. The sequencing used peripheral blood, collected on day 0 of AZD1222 vaccination. CDR3 in DNA: TGTGCCAGTAGTATCCCCGGGATCTATGGCTACACCTTC. Its protein product is CASSIPGIYGYTF.